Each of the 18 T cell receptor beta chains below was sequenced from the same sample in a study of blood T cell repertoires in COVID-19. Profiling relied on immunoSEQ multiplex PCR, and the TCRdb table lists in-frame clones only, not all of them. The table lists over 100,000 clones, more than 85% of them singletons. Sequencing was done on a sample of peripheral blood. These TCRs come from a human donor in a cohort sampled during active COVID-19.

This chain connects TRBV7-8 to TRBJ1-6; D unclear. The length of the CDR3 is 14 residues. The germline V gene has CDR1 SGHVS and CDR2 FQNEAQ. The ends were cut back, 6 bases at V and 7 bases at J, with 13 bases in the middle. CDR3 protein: CASRSGSGNSPLHF. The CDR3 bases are TGTGCCAGCAGATCAGGAAGTGGCAATTCACCCCTCCACTTT.

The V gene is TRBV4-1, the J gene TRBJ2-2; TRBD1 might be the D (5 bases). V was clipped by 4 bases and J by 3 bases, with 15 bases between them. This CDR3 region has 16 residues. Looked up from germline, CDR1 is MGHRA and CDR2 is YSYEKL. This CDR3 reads CASSPIGSGHTGELFF. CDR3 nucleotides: TGCGCCAGCAGCCCGATAGGTTCAGGGCACACCGGGGAGCTGTTTTTT.

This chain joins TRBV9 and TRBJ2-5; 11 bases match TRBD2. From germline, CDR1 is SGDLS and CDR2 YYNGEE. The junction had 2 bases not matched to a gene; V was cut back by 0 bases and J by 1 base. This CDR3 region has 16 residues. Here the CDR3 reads CASSVEGLAGQETQYF. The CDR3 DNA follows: TGTGCCAGCAGCGTAGAAGGACTAGCGGGCCAAGAGACCCAGTACTTC.

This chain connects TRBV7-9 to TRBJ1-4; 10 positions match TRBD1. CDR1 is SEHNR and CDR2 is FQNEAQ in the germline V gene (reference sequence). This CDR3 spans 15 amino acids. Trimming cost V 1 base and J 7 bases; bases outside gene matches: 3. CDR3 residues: CASSLEGDRGEKLFF. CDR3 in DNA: TGTGCCAGCAGCTTAGAGGGGGACAGGGGTGAAAAACTGTTTTTT.

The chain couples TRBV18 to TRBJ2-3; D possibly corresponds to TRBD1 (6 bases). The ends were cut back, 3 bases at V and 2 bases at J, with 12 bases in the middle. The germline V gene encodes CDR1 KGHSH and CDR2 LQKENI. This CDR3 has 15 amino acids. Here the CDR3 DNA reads TGTGCCAGCTCACCCAGGACAGTAGCCACAGATACGCAGTATTTT. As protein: CASSPRTVATDTQYF.

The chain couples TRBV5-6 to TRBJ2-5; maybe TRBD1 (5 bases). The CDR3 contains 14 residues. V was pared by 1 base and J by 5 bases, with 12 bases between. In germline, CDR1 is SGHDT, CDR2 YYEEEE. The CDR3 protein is CASSLFTGEETQYF. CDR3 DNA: TGTGCCAGCAGCTTGTTCACAGGAGAGGAGACCCAGTACTTC.

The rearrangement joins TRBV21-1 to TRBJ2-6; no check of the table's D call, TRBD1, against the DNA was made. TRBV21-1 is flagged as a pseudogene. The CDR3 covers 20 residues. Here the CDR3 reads CASSKETLGGVFSGANVLTF. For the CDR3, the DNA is TGTGCCAGCAGCAAAGAGACCCTAGGGGGAGTGTTCTCTGGGGCCAACGTCCTGACTTTC.

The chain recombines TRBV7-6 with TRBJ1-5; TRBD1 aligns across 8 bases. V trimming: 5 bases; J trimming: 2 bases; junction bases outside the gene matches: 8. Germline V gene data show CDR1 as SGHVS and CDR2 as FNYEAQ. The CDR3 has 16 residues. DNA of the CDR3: TGTGCCAGCAGCCCCAATTTGGGACAGGGCAATCAGCCCCAGCATTTT. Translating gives CASSPNLGQGNQPQHF.

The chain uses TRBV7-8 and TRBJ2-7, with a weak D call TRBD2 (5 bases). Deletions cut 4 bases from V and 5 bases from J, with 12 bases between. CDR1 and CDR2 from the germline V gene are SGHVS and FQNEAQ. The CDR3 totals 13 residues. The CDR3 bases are TGTGCCAGCAGCTCATCCTTCGGGAACGAGCAGTACTTC. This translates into CASSSSFGNEQYF. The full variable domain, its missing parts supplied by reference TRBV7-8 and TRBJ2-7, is GAGVSQSPRYKVAKRGQDVALRCDPISGHVSLFWYQQALGQGPEFLTYFQNEAQLDKSGLPSDRFFAERPEGSVSTLKIQRTQQEDSAVYLCASSSSFGNEQYFGPGTRLTVT.

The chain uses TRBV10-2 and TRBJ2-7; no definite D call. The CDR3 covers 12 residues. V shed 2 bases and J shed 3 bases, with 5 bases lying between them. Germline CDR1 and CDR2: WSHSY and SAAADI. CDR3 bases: TGCGCCAGCAGTGAGGTCAACTACGAGCAGTACTTC. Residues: CASSEVNYEQYF.

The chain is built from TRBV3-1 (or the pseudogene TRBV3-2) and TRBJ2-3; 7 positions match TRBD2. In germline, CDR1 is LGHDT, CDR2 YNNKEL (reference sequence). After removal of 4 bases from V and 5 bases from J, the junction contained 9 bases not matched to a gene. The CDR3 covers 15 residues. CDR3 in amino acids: CASSPGGRAEDTQYF. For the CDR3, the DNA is TGTGCCAGCAGCCCCGGAGGGAGGGCCGAAGATACGCAGTATTTT.

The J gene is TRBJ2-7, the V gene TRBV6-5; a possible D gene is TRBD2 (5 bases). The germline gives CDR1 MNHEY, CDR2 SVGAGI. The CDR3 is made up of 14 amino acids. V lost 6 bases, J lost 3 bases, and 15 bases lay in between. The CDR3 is CASSRGPRDYEQYF. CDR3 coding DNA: TGTGCCAGCAGCCGAGGACCCCGGGACTACGAGCAGTACTTC.

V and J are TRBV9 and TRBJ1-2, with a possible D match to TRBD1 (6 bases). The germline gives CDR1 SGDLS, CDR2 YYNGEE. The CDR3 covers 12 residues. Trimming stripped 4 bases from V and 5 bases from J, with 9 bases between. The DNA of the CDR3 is TGTGCCAGCAGCACAGGACAGTATGGCTACACCTTC. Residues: CASSTGQYGYTF.

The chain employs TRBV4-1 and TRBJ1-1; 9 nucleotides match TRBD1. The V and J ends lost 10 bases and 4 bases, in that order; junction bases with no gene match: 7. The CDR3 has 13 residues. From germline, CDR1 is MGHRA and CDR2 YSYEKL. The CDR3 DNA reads TGCGCCACTATGGACAGGGGAGGCACTGAAGCTTTCTTT. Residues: CATMDRGGTEAFF.

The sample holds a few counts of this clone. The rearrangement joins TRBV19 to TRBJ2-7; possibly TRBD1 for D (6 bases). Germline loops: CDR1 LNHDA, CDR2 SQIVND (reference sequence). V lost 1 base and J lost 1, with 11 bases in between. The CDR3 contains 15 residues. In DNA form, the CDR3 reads TGTGCCAGTAGTATAGCGTACAGGGAGTCCTACGAGCAGTACTTC. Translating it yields CASSIAYRESYEQYF. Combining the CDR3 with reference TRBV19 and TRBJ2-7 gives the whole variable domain DGGITQSPKYLFRKEGQNVTLSCEQNLNHDAMYWYRQDPGQGLRLIYYSQIVNDFQKGDIAEGYSVSREKKESFPLTVTSAQKNPTAFYLCASSIAYRESYEQYFGPGTRLTVT.

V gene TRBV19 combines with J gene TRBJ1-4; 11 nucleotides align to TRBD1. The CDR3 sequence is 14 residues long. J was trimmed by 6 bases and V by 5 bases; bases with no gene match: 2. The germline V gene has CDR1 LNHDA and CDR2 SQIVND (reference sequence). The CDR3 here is CASSLDRGHEKLFF. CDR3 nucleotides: TGTGCCAGTAGTTTGGACAGGGGGCATGAAAAACTGTTTTTT.

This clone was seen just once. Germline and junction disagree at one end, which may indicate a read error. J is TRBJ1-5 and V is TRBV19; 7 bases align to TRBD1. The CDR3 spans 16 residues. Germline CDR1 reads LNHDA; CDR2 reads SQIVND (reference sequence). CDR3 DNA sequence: TGTGCCAGTAATCCGCTCGACAGGGTGAGCACTCAGCCCCAGCATTTT. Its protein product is CASNPLDRVSTQPQHF.

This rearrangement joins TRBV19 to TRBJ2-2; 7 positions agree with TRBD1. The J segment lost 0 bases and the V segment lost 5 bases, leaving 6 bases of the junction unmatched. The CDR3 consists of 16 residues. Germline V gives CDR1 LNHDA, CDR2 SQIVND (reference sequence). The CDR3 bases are TGTGCCAGTAGTGCGGGTGGGACAGCGAACACCGGGGAGCTGTTTTTT. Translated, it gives CASSAGGTANTGELFF.